This record covers a single T cell receptor beta chain. Its antigen is undetermined. The entry originates in a study of cytomegalovirus exposure and HLA in healthy donors. Whole-study findings and limits: In a later analysis, at a false discovery rate of 0.05, roughly 17,000 TCR beta sequences matched HLA alleles.

This CDR3 spans 14 amino acids. V shed 6 bases, J shed 5 bases, and the junction held 10 bases outside the gene matches. The germline CDR1 and CDR2 sequences are MNHNS and SASEGT. The PCR used 60 Vbeta and 13 Jbeta primers. Profiled with immunoSEQ multiplex PCR; TCRdb holds only in-frame clones, not every one. This repertoire comprises 150,000 to 200,000 clones; its ten largest clones make up about 0.8%. Samples came from healthy bone marrow donors. The sequencing input was PBMCs. The source is a young woman in good health and CMV-seropositive. The chain is built from TRBV6-1 and TRBJ2-7; the match to TRBD1 covers 7 bases. In DNA, the CDR3 is TGTGCCAGCAGATCGACGCACAGGGGCCACGAGCAGTACTTC. Residues: CASRSTHRGHEQYF.